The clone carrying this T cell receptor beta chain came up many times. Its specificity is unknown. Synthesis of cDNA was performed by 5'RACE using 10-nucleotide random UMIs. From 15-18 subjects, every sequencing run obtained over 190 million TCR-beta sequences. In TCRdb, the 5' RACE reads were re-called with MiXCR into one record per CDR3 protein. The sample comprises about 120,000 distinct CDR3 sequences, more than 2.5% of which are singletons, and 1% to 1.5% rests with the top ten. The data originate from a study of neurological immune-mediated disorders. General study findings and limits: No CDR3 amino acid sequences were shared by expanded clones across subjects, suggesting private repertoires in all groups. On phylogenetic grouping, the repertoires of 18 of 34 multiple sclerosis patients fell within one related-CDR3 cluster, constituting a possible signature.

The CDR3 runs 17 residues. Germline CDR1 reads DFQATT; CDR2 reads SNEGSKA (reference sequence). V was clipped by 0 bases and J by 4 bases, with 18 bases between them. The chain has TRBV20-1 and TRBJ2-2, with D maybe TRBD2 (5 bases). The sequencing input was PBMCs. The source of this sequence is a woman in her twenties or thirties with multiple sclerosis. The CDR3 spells CSARDEGASLGTGELFF. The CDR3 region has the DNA TGCAGTGCTAGAGATGAGGGTGCCAGCCTTGGCACCGGGGAGCTGTTTTTT.